The source of this T cell receptor (beta chain) is a study of blood T cell repertoires in COVID-19. TCRdb keeps only in-frame clones here, not all; method: immunoSEQ multiplex PCR. The table lists a few hundred thousand clones, about 90% of them singletons. This CDR3 contains 13 residues. Trimming shortened V by 7 bases and J by 4 bases, and 14 bases separated the two germline ends. Germline CDR1 PRHDT, CDR2 FYEKMQ (reference sequence). Source material: PBMCs or T cells enriched from blood (not recorded which). V gene TRBV13 combines with J gene TRBJ2-7; tentative D call: TRBD2 (6 bases). The receptor was derived from a woman aged 25 to 39 who had recovered from COVID-19. CDR3 nucleotide sequence: TGTGCCAGCACCCAACGGGGGTCATACGAGCAGTACTTC. Translated, it gives CASTQRGSYEQYF.